The clone carrying this TCR beta chain showed up just once. Its antigen is as yet unknown. The germline V and J ends were trimmed by 3 bases and 2 bases, with 13 bases remaining between them. This CDR3 has 15 amino acids. Germline CDR1 KGHSH, CDR2 LQKENI. TCRdb re-derived calls from the 5' RACE reads in MiXCR, one entry per CDR3 protein. The sample includes 350,000 to 500,000 distinct CDR3 sequences, about 20% of them seen just once. The data belong to a study of T-cell memory formation after mild COVID-19. Notes on the study in general: There was a balanced CD4/CD8 profile in clones contracting day 15 to 85, and later expanders leaned CD4+.

The receptor comes from a young man who had mild COVID-19 (a few samples of this study predate the infection). Cell type and time point are not known. The chain carries TRBV18 and TRBJ1-2; the D is unclear. What was sequenced was PBMCs or a T cell subset sorted from them (not recorded which). CDR3 region: CASSPAGILNYGYTF. DNA of the CDR3: TGTGCCAGCTCACCGGCGGGGATTCTAAACTATGGCTACACCTTC.